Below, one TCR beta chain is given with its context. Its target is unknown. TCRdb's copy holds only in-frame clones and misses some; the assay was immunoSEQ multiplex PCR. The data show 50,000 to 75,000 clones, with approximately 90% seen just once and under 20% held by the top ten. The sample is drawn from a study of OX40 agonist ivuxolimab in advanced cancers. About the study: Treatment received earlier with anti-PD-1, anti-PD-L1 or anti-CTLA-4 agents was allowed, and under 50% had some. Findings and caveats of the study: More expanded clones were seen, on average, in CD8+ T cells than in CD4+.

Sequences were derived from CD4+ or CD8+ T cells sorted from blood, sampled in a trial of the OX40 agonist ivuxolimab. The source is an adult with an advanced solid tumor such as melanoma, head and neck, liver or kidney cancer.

Written as DNA, the CDR3 is TGTGCCAGCAGCTTGGCCCCAGAATCCGAAAATGAGCAGTTCTTC. Translated: CASSLAPESENEQFF. The chain recombines TRBV5-8 with TRBJ2-1; D uncertain. CDR1 is SGHTS, CDR2 YDEGEE, per germline. The CDR3 runs to 15 residues. The V end was cut by 0 bases, the J end by 7 bases, with 14 bases between.